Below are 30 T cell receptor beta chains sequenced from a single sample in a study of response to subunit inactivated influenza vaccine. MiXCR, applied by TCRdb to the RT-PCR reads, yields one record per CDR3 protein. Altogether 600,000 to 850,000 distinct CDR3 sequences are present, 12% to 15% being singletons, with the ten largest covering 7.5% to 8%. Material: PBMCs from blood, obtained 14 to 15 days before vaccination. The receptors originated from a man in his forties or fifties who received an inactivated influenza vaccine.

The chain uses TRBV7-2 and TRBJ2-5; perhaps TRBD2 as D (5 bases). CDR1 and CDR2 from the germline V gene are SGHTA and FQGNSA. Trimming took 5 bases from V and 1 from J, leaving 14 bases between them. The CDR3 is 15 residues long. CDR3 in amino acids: CASSPMPSFQETQYF. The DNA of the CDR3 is TGTGCCAGCAGCCCAATGCCTAGCTTCCAAGAGACCCAGTACTTC.

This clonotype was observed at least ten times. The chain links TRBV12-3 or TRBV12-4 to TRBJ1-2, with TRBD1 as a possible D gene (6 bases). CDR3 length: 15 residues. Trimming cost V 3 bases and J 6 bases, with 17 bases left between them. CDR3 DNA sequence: TGTGCCAGCAGTTTCCCTACCGGGACAACGGATGGCTACACCTTC. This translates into CASSFPTGTTDGYTF.

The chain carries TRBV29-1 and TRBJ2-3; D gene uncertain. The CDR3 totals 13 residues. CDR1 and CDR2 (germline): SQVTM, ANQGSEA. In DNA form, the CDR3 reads TGCGGTTACCGAAGGTCTTCCACAGATACGCAGTATTTT. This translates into CGYRRSSTDTQYF.

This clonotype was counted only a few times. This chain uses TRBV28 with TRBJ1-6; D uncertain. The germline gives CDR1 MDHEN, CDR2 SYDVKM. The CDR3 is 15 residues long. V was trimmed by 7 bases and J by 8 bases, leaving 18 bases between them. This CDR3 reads CASTSLGGWDSPLHF. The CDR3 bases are TGTGCCAGCACCTCACTGGGAGGGTGGGATTCACCCCTCCACTTT.

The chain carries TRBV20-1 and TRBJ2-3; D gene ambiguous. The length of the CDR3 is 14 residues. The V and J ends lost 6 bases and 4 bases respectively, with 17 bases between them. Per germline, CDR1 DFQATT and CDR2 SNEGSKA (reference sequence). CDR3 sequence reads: CSARRQEIPDTQYF. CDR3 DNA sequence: TGCAGTGCCCGGCGGCAGGAGATCCCAGATACGCAGTATTTT.

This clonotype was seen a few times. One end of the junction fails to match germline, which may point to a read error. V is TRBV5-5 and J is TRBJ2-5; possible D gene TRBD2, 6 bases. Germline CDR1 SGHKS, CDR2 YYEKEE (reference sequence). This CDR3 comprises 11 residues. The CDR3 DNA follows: TGTGCCAGCAGCTCGACCGGGACTGAGATCTTC. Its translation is CASSSTGTEIF.

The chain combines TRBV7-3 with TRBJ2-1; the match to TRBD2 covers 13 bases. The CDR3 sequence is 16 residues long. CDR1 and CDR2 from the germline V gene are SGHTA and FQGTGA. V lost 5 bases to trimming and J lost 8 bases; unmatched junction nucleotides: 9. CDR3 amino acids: CASSPTGLAGAYEQFF. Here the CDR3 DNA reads TGTGCCAGCAGCCCAACCGGACTAGCGGGAGCGTATGAGCAGTTCTTC.

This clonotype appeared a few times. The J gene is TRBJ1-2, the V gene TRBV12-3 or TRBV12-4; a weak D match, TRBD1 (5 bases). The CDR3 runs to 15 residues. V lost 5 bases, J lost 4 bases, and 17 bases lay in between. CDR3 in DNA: TGTGCCAGCAGTACGGGGCCTCCACCCAGCTATGGCTACACCTTC. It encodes CASSTGPPPSYGYTF.

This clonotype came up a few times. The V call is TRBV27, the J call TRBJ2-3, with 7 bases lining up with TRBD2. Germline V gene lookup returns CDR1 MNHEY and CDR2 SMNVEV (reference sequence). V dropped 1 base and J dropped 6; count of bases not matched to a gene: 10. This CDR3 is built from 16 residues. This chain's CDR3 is CASSLLWEGETDTQYF. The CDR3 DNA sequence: TGTGCCAGCAGTTTATTATGGGAGGGAGAAACCGATACGCAGTATTTT.

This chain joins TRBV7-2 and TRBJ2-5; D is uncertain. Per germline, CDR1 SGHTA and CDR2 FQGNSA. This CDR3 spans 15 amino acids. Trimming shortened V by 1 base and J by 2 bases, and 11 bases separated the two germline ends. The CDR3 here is CASSLVSRVQETQYF. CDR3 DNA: TGTGCCAGCAGCTTAGTGAGCCGGGTACAAGAGACCCAGTACTTC.

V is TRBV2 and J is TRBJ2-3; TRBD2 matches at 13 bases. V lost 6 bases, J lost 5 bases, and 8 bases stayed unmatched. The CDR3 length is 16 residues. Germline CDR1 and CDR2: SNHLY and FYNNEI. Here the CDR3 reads CASSKRTSGGLDTQYF. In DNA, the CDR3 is TGTGCCAGCAGCAAAAGGACTAGCGGGGGATTAGATACGCAGTATTTT.

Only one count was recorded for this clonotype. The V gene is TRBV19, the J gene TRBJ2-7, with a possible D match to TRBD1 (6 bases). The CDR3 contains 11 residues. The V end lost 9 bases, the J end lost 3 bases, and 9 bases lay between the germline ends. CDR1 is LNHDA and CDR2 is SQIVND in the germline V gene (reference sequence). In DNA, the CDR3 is TGTGCCAGCACAGGGCACTACGAGCAGTACTTC. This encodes CASTGHYEQYF.

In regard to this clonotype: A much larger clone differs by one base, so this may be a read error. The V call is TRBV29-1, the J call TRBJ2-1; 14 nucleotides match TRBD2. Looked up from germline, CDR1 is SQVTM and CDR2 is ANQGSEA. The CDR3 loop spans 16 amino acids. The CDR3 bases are TGCAGCGTTGGGGGGACTAGCGGGAGAGTCTACAATGAGCAGTTATTC. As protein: CSVGGTSGRVYNEQLF.

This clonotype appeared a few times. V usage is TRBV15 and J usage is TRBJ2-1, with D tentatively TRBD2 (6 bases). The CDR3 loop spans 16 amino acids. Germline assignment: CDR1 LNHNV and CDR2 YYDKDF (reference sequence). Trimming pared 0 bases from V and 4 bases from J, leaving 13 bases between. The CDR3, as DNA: TGTGCCACCAGCAGAGAAGAACGGAGGGTTTACAATGAGCAGTTCTTC. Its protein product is CATSREERRVYNEQFF.

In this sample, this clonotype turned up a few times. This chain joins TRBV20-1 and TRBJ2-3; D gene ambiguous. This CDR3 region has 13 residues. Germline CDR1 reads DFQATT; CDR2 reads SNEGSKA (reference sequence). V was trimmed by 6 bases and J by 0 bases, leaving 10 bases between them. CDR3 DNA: TGCAGTGCAGACGTGGGAAGCACAGATACGCAGTATTTT. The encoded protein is CSADVGSTDTQYF.

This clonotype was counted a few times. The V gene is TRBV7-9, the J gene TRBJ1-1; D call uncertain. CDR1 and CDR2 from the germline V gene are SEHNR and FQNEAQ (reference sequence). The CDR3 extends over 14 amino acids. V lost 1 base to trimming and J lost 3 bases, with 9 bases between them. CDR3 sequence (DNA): TGTGCCAGCAGCTTAGTCGGGAAACACACTGAAGCTTTCTTT. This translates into CASSLVGKHTEAFF.

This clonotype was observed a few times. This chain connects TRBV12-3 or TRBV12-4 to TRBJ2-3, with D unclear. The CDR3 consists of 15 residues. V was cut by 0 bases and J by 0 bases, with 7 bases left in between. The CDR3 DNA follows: TGTGCCAGCAGTTTAGCGTCTCATAGCACAGATACGCAGTATTTT. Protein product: CASSLASHSTDTQYF.

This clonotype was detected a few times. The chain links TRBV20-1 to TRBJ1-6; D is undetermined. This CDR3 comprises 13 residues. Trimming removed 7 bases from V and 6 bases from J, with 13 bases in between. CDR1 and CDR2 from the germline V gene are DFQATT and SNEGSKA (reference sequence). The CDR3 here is CSVYLDFNSPLHF. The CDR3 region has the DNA TGCAGTGTCTATTTGGACTTTAATTCACCCCTCCACTTT.

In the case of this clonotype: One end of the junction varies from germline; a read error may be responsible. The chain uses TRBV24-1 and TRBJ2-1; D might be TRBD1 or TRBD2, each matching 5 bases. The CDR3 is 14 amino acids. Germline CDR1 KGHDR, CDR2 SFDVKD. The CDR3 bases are TGTGCCACCAGTGACCGGGACCCCGACAATGTGCAGTTCTTC. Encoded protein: CATSDRDPDNVQFF.

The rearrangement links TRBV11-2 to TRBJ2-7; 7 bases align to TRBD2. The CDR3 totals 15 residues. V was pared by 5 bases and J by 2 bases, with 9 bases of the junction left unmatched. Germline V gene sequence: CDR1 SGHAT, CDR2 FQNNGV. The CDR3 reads CASSPTGTTTYEQYF. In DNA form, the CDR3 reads TGTGCCAGCAGCCCGACCGGGACTACAACCTACGAGCAGTACTTC.

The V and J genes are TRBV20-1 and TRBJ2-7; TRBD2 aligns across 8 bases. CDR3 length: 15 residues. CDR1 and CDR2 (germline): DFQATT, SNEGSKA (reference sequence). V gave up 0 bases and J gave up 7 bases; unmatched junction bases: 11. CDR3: CSARDPLTSEGEQYF. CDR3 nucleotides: TGCAGTGCTAGAGATCCCCTGACTAGCGAGGGAGAGCAGTACTTC.

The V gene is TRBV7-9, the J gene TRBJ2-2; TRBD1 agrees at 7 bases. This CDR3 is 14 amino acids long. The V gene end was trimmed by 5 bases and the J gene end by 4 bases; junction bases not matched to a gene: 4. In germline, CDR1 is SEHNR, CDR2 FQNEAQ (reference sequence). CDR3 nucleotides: TGTGCCAGCAGCGATGACAGGGCCACCGGGGAGCTGTTTTTT. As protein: CASSDDRATGELFF.

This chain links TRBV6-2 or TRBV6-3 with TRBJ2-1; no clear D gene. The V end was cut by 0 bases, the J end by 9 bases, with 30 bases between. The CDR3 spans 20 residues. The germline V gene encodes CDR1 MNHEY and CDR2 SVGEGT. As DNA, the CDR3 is TGTGCCAGCAGTTACTCGATAGTCCGCGGCGAGCTCACTTACTTTGCTGAGCAGTTCTTC. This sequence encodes CASSYSIVRGELTYFAEQFF.

The CDR3 region has the DNA TGTGCCAGCAGTTTCCTGGGGGCCAACGTCCTGACTTTC. Its protein is CASSFLGANVLTF. The genes are TRBV28 and TRBJ2-6; no firm D call. CDR1 is MDHEN, CDR2 SYDVKM, per germline. The CDR3 loop spans 13 amino acids. Trimming took off 3 bases at V and 4 bases at J, with 4 bases between the two ends. The whole variable domain, remainder taken from reference TRBV28 and TRBJ2-6, is DVKVTQSSRYLVKRTGEKVFLECVQDMDHENMFWYRQDPGLGLRLIYFSYDVKMKEKGDIPEGYSVSREKKERFSLILESASTNQTSMYLCASSFLGANVLTFGAGSRLTVL.

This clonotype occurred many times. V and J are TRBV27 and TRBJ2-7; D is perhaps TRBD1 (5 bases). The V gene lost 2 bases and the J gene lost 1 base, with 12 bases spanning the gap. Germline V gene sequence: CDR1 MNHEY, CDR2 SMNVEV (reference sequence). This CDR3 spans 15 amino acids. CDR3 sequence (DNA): TGTGCCAGCAGTTTAGGGGTGACAGCATCCTACGAGCAGTACTTC. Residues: CASSLGVTASYEQYF.

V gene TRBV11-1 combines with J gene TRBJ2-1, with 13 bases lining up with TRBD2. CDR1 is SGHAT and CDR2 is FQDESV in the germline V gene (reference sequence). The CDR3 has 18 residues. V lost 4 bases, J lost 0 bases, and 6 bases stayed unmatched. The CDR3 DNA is TGTGCCAGCAGCTCTTTAAGGACTAGCGGGAGCTCCTACAATGAGCAGTTCTTC. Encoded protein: CASSSLRTSGSSYNEQFF.

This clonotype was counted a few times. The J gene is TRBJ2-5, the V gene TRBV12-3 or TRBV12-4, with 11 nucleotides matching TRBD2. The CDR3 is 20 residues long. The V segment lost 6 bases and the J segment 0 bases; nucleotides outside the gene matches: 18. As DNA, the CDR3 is TGTGCCAGCAGACACTCGGGACCACTAGCGGGGGAGATGTACCAAGAGACCCAGTACTTC. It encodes CASRHSGPLAGEMYQETQYF.

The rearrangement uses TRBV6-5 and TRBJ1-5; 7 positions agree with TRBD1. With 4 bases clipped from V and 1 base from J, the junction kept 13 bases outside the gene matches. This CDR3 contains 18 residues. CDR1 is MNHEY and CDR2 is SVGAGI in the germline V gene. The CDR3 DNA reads TGTGCCAGCAGTTTCTTGACAGGGATGCAACGGAGCAATCAGCCCCAGCATTTT. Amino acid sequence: CASSFLTGMQRSNQPQHF.

CDR3 residues: CASSYPGPSPLGNQPQHF. The CDR3 nucleotides are TGTGCCAGCAGTTATCCGGGACCTTCCCCTTTGGGCAATCAGCCCCAGCATTTT. The chain recombines TRBV28 with TRBJ1-5; perhaps TRBD1 as D (5 bases). V lost 4 bases and J 2 bases, leaving 21 bases between the germline ends. Germline CDR1 is MDHEN and CDR2 is SYDVKM. The CDR3 extends over 18 amino acids.

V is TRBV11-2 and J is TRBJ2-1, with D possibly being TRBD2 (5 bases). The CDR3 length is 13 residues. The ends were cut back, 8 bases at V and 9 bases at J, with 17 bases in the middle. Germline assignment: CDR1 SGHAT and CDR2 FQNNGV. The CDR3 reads CASGSNINGEQFF. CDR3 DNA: TGTGCCAGCGGGAGTAACATCAACGGTGAGCAGTTCTTC. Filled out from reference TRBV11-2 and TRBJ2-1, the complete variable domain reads EAGVAQSPRYKIIEKRQSVAFWCNPISGHATLYWYQQILGQGPKLLIQFQNNGVVDDSQLPKDRFSAERLKGVDSTLKIQPAKLEDSAVYLCASGSNINGEQFFGPGTRLTVL.